The entry that follows covers one T cell receptor beta chain sequence. This sample stems from a study of blood T cell repertoires in COVID-19. As for the study in general: The origin of the acute and convalescent COVID-19 samples was the United States, Italy and Spain. The cDNA or gDNA used as material had been derived from T cells, B-cell-depleted T cells, or PBMCs.

Authors' analysis steps: Researchers report that nucleated cell counts were estimated from reference gene primer amplification. Method: immunoSEQ multiplex PCR; TCRdb's copy keeps in-frame clones and lacks some. That table furnishes V, J and clone size, whereas the DNA furnished D and trimming. The repertoire consists of about 72,000 clones, with roughly 90% occurring once and the leading ten covering just over 9%. This CDR3 comprises 18 residues. Trimming cost V 5 bases and J 4 bases; bases outside gene matches: 19. The germline V gene has CDR1 SQVTM and CDR2 ANQGSEA. The chain is built from TRBV29-1 and TRBJ2-1; 8 positions match TRBD2. Sequencing used peripheral blood. This clonotype originated in a human donor in a cohort sampled during active COVID-19. CDR3 DNA: TGCAGCGTTTTAGAAGCGGGAGTCCGGGAGTCCAAATACAATGAGCAGTTCTTC. This codes for CSVLEAGVRESKYNEQFF.